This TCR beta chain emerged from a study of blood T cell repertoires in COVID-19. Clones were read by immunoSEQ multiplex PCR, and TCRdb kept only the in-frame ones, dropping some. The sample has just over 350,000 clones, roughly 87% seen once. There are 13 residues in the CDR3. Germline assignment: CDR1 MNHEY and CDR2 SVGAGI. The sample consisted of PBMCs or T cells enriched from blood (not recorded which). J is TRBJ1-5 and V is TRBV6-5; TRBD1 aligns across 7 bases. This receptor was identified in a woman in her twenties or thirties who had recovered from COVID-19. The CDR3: CASGQATSQPQHF. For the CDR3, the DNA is TGTGCGAGCGGACAGGCCACCAGTCAGCCCCAGCATTTT.